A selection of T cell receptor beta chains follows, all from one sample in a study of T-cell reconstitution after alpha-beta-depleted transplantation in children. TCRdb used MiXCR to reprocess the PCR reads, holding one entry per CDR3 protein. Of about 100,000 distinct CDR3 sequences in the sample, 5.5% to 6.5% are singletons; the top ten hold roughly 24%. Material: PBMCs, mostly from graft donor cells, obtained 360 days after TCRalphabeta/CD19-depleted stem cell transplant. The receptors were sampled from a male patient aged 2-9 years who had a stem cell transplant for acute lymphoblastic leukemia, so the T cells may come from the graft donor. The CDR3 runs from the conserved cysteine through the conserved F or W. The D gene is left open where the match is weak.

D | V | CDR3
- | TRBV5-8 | CASSLGLTVLYEQYF
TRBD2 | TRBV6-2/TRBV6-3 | CASSSLAGLSYNEQFF
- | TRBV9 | CASSASGGPGYGYTF
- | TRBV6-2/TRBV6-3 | CASTLLGIYEQYF
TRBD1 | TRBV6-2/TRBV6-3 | CASSPQQGKGQPQHF
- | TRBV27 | CASSPFDSDYEQYF
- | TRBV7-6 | CASSLTVDRSNEKLFF
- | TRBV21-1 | CASSKVERGTDTQYF
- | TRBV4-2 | CASSQEQTARGTFF
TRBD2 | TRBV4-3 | CASSQEIASGDQETQYF
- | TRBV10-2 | CASGGEFSNQPQHF
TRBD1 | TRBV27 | CASTRRRTGEGEKLFF
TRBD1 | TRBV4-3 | CASSLGTGSSGANVLTF
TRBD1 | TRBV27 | CASSSRGGRYGYTF
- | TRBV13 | CASSLEAIPYEQYF
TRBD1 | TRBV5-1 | CASSRGQKNIQYF
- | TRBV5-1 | CASSPGWGVETQYF
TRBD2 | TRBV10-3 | CAISSGGSRAETQYF
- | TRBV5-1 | CASSLYQVDTSYEQYF
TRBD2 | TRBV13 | CASSLGTSGTHTGELFF
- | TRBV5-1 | CASSLGRPDTQYF
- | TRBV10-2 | CASSGMTGELFF
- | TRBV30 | CASQALYNEQFF
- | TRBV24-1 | CATSLPKTIIMNTEAFF
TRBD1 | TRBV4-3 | CASSQDLGQGGFGQYF
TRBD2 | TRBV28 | CASSSQLAVGTYNEQFF
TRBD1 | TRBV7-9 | CATSGQGGYTQYF
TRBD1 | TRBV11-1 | CASSRARGQGKFHYEQYF
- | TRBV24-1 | CATSDAGELFF
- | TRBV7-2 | CASSLETGVQHF
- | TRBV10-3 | CAISESGWTGELFF
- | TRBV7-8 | CASSANGDTQYF
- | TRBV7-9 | CASSLTVRPSGGANVLTF
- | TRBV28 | CASSPPRGVRRDNEQFF
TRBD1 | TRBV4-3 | CASSLGQGAEKLFF
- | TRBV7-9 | CASSFGTDTQYF
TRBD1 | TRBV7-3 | CASSPQGAHGYTF
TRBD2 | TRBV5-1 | CASSPRLANTQYF
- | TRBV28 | CASSPRDKSYEQYF
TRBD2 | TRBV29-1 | CSVEEGLTGELFF
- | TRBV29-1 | CSVVGEGGYEQYF
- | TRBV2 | CASPNGARGYTF
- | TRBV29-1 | CSVEDQGGPYEQYF
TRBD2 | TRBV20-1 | CSARDLASGDISSYNEQFF
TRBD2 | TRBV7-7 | CASSLDGGFQETQYF
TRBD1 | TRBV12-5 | CASGKDRDETQYF
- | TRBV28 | CASSPQTTRRTSSYEQYF
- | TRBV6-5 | CASSYSRGTGANVLTF
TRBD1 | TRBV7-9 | CASERDRVDYGYTF
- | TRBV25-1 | CASSAQGNEQFF
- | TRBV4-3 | CASSQEVWSSPLHF
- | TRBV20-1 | CSARGRSMQTEQYF
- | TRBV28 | CASSLLVTNSGANVLTF
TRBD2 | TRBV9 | CASSVGGGSTYEQYF
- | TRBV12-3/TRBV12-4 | CASTGGGKENTGELFF
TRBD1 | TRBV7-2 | CASTRTGSYEQYF
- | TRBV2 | CASSVWDTIYF
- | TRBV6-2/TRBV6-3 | CASGRRRPQETQYF
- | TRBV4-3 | CASSQGSRNTGELFF
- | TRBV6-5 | CASSSLTGGTYEQYF